Only a few counts were recorded for the clone carrying this T cell receptor (beta chain). As yet, its antigen is unknown. This sample was included in a study of human T cells and chemical hapten exposure. Study observations and caveats: While controls formed fewer of them, expanded TCRs formed significantly more large CDR3 similarity clusters.

Noted time point: pre-sensitization, week 0. Treatment indicated: therapeutic diphenylcyclopropenone sensitization with weekly scalp DPC. RNA extraction used unfractionated whole blood as the source of total RNA. TCRdb itself ran the RACE reads through MiXCR, one entry per CDR3 protein. This sample has about 250,000 distinct CDR3 sequences, with about 7.7% found just once. Trimming stripped 2 bases from V and 0 bases from J, with 9 bases between. The germline V gene has CDR1 MGHDK and CDR2 SYGVNS. This CDR3 spans 15 amino acids. The sequence derives from a man younger than 35 with alopecia areata. Some clones in this sample may be carry-over from other donors' samples. The rearrangement links TRBV25-1 to TRBJ2-3; D could derive from TRBD1 or TRBD2 (5 bases each). The sample here was whole blood, taken in connection with sensitization to the hapten diphenylcyclopropenone (DPC). CDR3 nucleotides: TGTGCCAGCAGTGAAGACAGACTAAGCACAGATACGCAGTATTTT. This codes for CASSEDRLSTDTQYF. The full variable domain, rest sourced from reference TRBV25-1 and TRBJ2-3, is EADIYQTPRYLVIGTGKKITLECSQTMGHDKMYWYQQDPGMELHLIHYSYGVNSTEKGDLSSESTVSRIRTEHFPLTLESARPSHTSQYLCASSEDRLSTDTQYFGPGTRLTVL.